The 26 T cell receptor beta chains below come from one sample, sequenced in a study of beta chain features in type 1 diabetes. Reverse transcribing all isolated RNA meant expressed TCRB transcripts were sequenced. TCRdb's copy holds only in-frame clones and misses some; the assay was immunoSEQ multiplex PCR. Seen here are approximately 130,000 clones, about 18% observed once, and the top ten hold 2% to 3%. Their recognized antigens are unknown. Study-wide findings and caveats: In every one of the four CD4+ subsets, TCRB CDR3s were moderately but significantly shorter in Type 1 diabetes patients.

The specimen sequenced was central memory CD4+ T cells from blood. The receptors come from a man aged 18 to 35 with type 1 diabetes.

This clone was picked up a small number of times. The chain is built from TRBV29-1 and TRBJ2-1; TRBD2 agrees at 7 bases. The CDR3 spans 13 residues. Losses at the gene ends were 7 bases for V and 5 bases for J; bases not matched to a gene: 8. From germline, CDR1 is SQVTM and CDR2 ANQGSEA. CDR3 in DNA: TGCAGCGCCTCGTGGGGGGGAGACAATGAGCAGTTCTTC. It is translated as CSASWGGDNEQFF.

The chain has TRBV6-6 and TRBJ2-5, with D unclear. CDR1 is MNHNY and CDR2 is SVGAGI in the germline V gene (reference sequence). This CDR3 is 14 amino acids long. V was cut by 1 base and J by 1 base, with 7 bases left in between. The CDR3 nucleotides are TGTGCCAGCAGTTACTTGTTCAGCCAAGAGACCCAGTACTTC. The encoded protein is CASSYLFSQETQYF.

The chain carries TRBV18 and TRBJ2-7, with D unclear. Between the trimmed V and J ends, which lost 6 bases and 2 bases, there was a span of 8 bases. Germline lookup yields CDR1 KGHSH and CDR2 LQKENI. The CDR3 is 12 amino acids. CDR3 loop: CASSGPTYEQYF. The CDR3 nucleotides read TGTGCCAGCTCCGGGCCCACCTACGAGCAGTACTTC.

This clone was observed at least ten times. The chain combines TRBV28 with TRBJ2-1; D is unclear. Per the germline V gene, CDR1 is MDHEN and CDR2 is SYDVKM. With 5 bases removed from V and 12 bases from J, the gap between germline ends came to 11 bases. The CDR3 runs to 11 residues. The CDR3 DNA reads as TGTGCCAGCAGTACCACTTTTAGGCAGTTCTTC. The encoded protein is CASSTTFRQFF.

A few counts support this clone. The chain recombines TRBV29-1 with TRBJ2-5; possibly TRBD2 for D (5 bases). The J call may be incorrect, as the DNA end agrees better with TRBJ2-7. The CDR3 has 17 amino acids. The germline CDR1 and CDR2 sequences are SQVTM and ANQGSEA. The CDR3 DNA reads as TGCAGCGTTGGCACCGACGGTCGGACTCCAAGCTCCTACGAGCAGTACTTC. This sequence encodes CSVGTDGRTPSSYEQYF.

The gene calls are TRBV2 and TRBJ2-1, with 7 bases that match TRBD2. The germline V gene has CDR1 SNHLY and CDR2 FYNNEI. This CDR3 is 14 amino acids long. The ends lost 7 bases at V and 8 bases at J; junction bases unmatched: 11. The CDR3 region has the DNA TGTGCCAGCATTCAAGGCGGGAGTAAGGATGAGCAGTTCTTC. Its protein product is CASIQGGSKDEQFF.

V and J are TRBV7-9 and TRBJ2-7, with 9 bases that match TRBD2. Germline CDR1 is SEHNR and CDR2 is FQNEAQ (reference sequence). This CDR3 comprises 15 residues. Unmatched junction bases numbered 7, after V lost 3 bases and J lost 4 bases. In nucleotides, the CDR3 is TGTGCCAGCAGCTTTAGCGGGAGCAGTGGGTACGAGCAGTACTTC. Protein sequence: CASSFSGSSGYEQYF.

This clone came up a few times. J is TRBJ2-5 and V is TRBV7-2, with TRBD1 as a possible D gene (5 bases). The CDR3 totals 16 residues. Germline loops: CDR1 SGHTA, CDR2 FQGNSA. V gave up 1 base and J gave up 5 bases, with 17 bases separating them. This CDR3 is CASSLVGSSAGETQYF. In DNA, the CDR3 is TGTGCCAGCAGCTTAGTCGGCTCCTCAGCAGGGGAGACCCAGTACTTC. The whole variable domain, remainder taken from reference TRBV7-2 and TRBJ2-5, is GAGVSQSPSNKVTEKGKDVELRCDPISGHTALYWYRQSLGQGLEFLIYFQGNSAPDKSGLPSDRFSAERTGGSVSTLTIQRTQQEDSAVYLCASSLVGSSAGETQYFGPGTRLLVL.

The chain recombines TRBV5-1 with TRBJ2-7; weak D call: TRBD2 (6 bases). Trimming cost V 0 bases and J 5 bases, with 9 bases left between them. Germline V gene sequence: CDR1 SGHRS, CDR2 YFSETQ. This CDR3 spans 13 amino acids. CDR3 loop: CASSLGEAHEQYF. The CDR3 region has the DNA TGCGCCAGCAGCTTGGGGGAGGCCCACGAGCAGTACTTC. The full variable domain, in which reference TRBV5-1 and TRBJ2-7 provide the parts outside the CDR3, is KAGVTQTPRYLIKTRGQQVTLSCSPISGHRSVSWYQQTPGQGLQFLFEYFSETQRNKGNFPGRFSGRQFSNSRSEMNVSTLELGDSALYLCASSLGEAHEQYFGPGTRLTVT.

This clone was detected a few times. J is TRBJ2-7 and V is TRBV18, with a weak D call TRBD2 (5 bases). Germline V gives CDR1 KGHSH, CDR2 LQKENI. The CDR3 is made up of 14 amino acids. Trimming shortened V by 3 bases and J by 3 bases, and 12 bases separated the two germline ends. CDR3 sequence: CASSPDPEGYEQYF. The DNA for the CDR3 is TGTGCCAGCTCACCTGACCCAGAGGGCTACGAGCAGTACTTC.

This clone occurred a few times. The genes are TRBV5-1 and TRBJ2-1, with 11 bases matching TRBD2. The germline CDR1 and CDR2 sequences are SGHRS and YFSETQ. The CDR3 consists of 12 residues. V lost 7 bases, J lost 15 bases, and 9 bases stayed unmatched. CDR3 sequence reads: CASGISGRAPFF. For the CDR3, the DNA is TGCGCCAGCGGGATTAGCGGGAGGGCACCGTTCTTC. Based on the CDR3 plus reference TRBV5-1 and TRBJ2-1, the full variable domain is KAGVTQTPRYLIKTRGQQVTLSCSPISGHRSVSWYQQTPGQGLQFLFEYFSETQRNKGNFPGRFSGRQFSNSRSEMNVSTLELGDSALYLCASGISGRAPFFGPGTRLTVL.

A few counts support this clone. The CDR3 region is CASSTGQGIQETQYF. CDR3 DNA: TGCGCCAGCAGTACGGGACAGGGGATTCAAGAGACCCAGTACTTC. The chain links TRBV10-1 to TRBJ2-5; the match to TRBD1 covers 10 bases. This CDR3 has 15 amino acids. The ends lost 5 bases at V and 2 bases at J; junction bases unmatched: 5. In germline, CDR1 is WNHNN, CDR2 SYGVQD (reference sequence).

This clone was recorded a few times. V usage is TRBV6-5 and J usage is TRBJ1-1; D may be TRBD1 (6 bases). Deletions cut 0 bases from V and 3 bases from J, with 11 bases between. Germline CDR1 MNHEY, CDR2 SVGAGI. CDR3 length: 15 amino acids. The CDR3 bases are TGTGCCAGCAGTTACTCGACGGGGGCGGACACTGAAGCTTTCTTT. As protein: CASSYSTGADTEAFF.

This clone was observed a few times. This rearrangement joins TRBV5-1 to TRBJ2-5; D gene ambiguous. Germline V gene data show CDR1 as SGHRS and CDR2 as YFSETQ. V was clipped by 1 base and J by 5 bases, with 3 bases between them. The CDR3 runs to 11 residues. The CDR3 bases are TGCGCCAGCAGCTTGACCGAGACCCAGTACTTC. It encodes CASSLTETQYF.

The chain links TRBV29-1 to TRBJ2-3, with D possibly TRBD2 on 6 matching bases. The V gene's germline CDR1 is SQVTM and CDR2 ANQGSEA. CDR3 size: 13 residues. The V gene lost 3 bases and the J gene lost 2 bases, with 9 bases spanning the gap. This CDR3 reads CSVEEGNTDTQYF. CDR3 in DNA: TGCAGCGTTGAGGAGGGTAACACAGATACGCAGTATTTT.

This chain connects TRBV5-1 to TRBJ2-5; 7 bases map to TRBD1. V lost 3 bases, J lost 5 bases, and 4 bases stayed unmatched. Germline V lookup: CDR1 SGHRS, CDR2 YFSETQ. This CDR3 contains 13 residues. CDR3 nucleotide sequence: TGCGCCAGCAGCTCGAGACAGGGTGAGACCCAGTACTTC. It codes for CASSSRQGETQYF.

V and J are TRBV2 and TRBJ1-2; D not certain. This CDR3 has 13 amino acids. V shed 5 bases and J shed 8 bases, with 15 bases lying between them. Germline lookup yields CDR1 SNHLY and CDR2 FYNNEI. The CDR3 sequence: CASSQLPGLGYTF. The CDR3 DNA reads as TGTGCCAGCAGTCAGTTACCGGGCTTGGGCTACACCTTC.

About this clone: A far larger clone is one nucleotide away, so this likely arose from a read error. The rearrangement links TRBV4-3 to TRBJ2-2, with TRBD1 matching over 9 bases. The CDR3 is 15 amino acids. Trimming took 6 bases from V and 4 from J; bases not matched to a gene: 6. Germline values: CDR1 LGHNA, CDR2 YSLEER. CDR3 region: CASSRHRGRTGELFF. The CDR3, as DNA: TGCGCCAGCAGTCGACACAGGGGGCGCACCGGGGAGCTGTTTTTT.

A few counts support this clone. The V call is TRBV4-2, the J call TRBJ1-6; 9 positions agree with TRBD1. Germline CDR1 reads LGHNA; CDR2 reads YNFKEQ. This CDR3 is 16 amino acids long. The ends lost 5 bases at V and 6 bases at J; junction bases unmatched: 8. CDR3: CASSSGGTGTNSPLHF. In nucleotides, the CDR3 is TGTGCCAGCAGCTCCGGCGGGACAGGGACTAATTCACCCCTCCACTTT.

This rearrangement joins TRBV6-1 to TRBJ2-5; D unresolved. CDR3 length: 12 amino acids. CDR1 MNHNS and CDR2 SASEGT come from the germline V gene. V dropped 1 base and J dropped 5 bases, with 5 bases sitting between them. This CDR3 reads CASSEVWETQYF. As DNA, the CDR3 is TGTGCCAGCAGTGAAGTCTGGGAGACCCAGTACTTC.

The table lists this clone with a few counts. This chain joins TRBV18 and TRBJ1-1; D gene unclear. The germline CDR1 and CDR2 sequences are KGHSH and LQKENI. V was cut by 5 bases and J by 11 bases, with 15 bases left in between. The CDR3 covers 12 residues. CDR3 DNA: TGTGCCAGCTCATATCAGGACCAGATGGCTTTCTTT. Residues: CASSYQDQMAFF.

This clone was recorded many times. The rearrangement joins TRBV15 to TRBJ1-5; D unclear. Trimming pared 1 base from V and 0 bases from J, leaving 7 bases between. This CDR3 is built from 15 residues. The germline CDR1 and CDR2 sequences are LNHNV and YYDKDF (reference sequence). The CDR3 DNA is TGTGCCACCAGCAGAGGCGGAAATAGCAATCAGCCCCAGCATTTT. Its translation is CATSRGGNSNQPQHF.

The chain carries TRBV27 and TRBJ2-5; D is perhaps TRBD1 (5 bases). Per the germline V gene, CDR1 is MNHEY and CDR2 is SMNVEV (reference sequence). The CDR3 has 13 amino acids. Trimming pared 6 bases from V and 3 bases from J, leaving 11 bases between. The CDR3 here is CASSSGKKETQYF. CDR3 sequence (DNA): TGTGCCAGCAGCTCAGGGAAGAAAGAGACCCAGTACTTC.

The chain is built from TRBV4-2 and TRBJ1-2; TRBD1 might be the D (5 bases). Germline CDR1 and CDR2: LGHNA and YNFKEQ. V lost 5 bases to trimming and J lost 6 bases, with 19 bases between them. CDR3 length equals 15 residues. The CDR3 DNA is TGTGCCAGCAGCTTCCGGGACCCCTCCCAGGATGGCTACACCTTC. Its protein is CASSFRDPSQDGYTF.

This clone was picked up many times. The CDR3 DNA reads as TGTGCCAGCAGCTTTTGGCCAGGGGGGCTAGCGGGAGCCAACAAGCAGTTCTTC. Its protein is CASSFWPGGLAGANKQFF. The chain recombines TRBV7-2 with TRBJ2-1; TRBD2 matches 10 bases. The CDR3 is 18 residues long. CDR1 is SGHTA and CDR2 is FQGNSA in the germline V gene. V shed 3 bases and J 11 bases; nucleotides not matched to a gene: 19.

The rearrangement uses TRBV30 and TRBJ1-2; no clear D. The germline V and J ends were trimmed by 4 bases and 5 bases, with 14 bases remaining between them. CDR1 and CDR2 from the germline V gene are GTSNPN and SVGIG (reference sequence). The CDR3 is 13 amino acids. The CDR3 sequence is CAWNGPKRYGYTF. In nucleotides, the CDR3 is TGTGCCTGGAATGGCCCTAAGAGGTATGGCTACACCTTC. Full variable domain (missing parts from reference TRBV30 and TRBJ1-2): SQTIHQWPATLVQPVGSPLSLECTVEGTSNPNLYWYRQAAGRGLQLLFYSVGIGQISSEVPQNLSASRPQDRQFILSSKKLLLSDSGFYLCAWNGPKRYGYTFGSGTRLTVV.